The following is a T cell receptor (beta chain) sequence with its context. The germline V gene has CDR1 GTSNPN and CDR2 SVGIG (reference sequence). Trimming cost V 8 bases and J 1 base, with 17 bases left between them. CDR3 length: 14 residues. An oligo carrying a UMI was ligated to the cDNA 3' end. The first PCR ran around 4 cycles with an equimolar RC1.1 and RC1.2 beta primer mix. TCRdb recomputed calls from the UMI-ligation and nested PCR reads with MiXCR, one row per CDR3 protein. Of over 55,000 distinct CDR3 sequences listed, 9% to 15% are singletons. These data come from a study of quantifying T cell responses using KT2 cells. Study-level information: TCR alpha and beta constant-region primers primed reverse transcription of RNA.

This chain uses TRBV30 with TRBJ1-1, with D maybe TRBD1 (6 bases). This sequence originates from a human donor. Sequences were obtained from PBMCs spiked with cells of the T cell clone KT2. CDR3 region: CAQGPGGENTEAFF. CDR3 coding DNA: TGTGCCCAGGGGCCGGGGGGAGAGAACACTGAAGCTTTCTTT.